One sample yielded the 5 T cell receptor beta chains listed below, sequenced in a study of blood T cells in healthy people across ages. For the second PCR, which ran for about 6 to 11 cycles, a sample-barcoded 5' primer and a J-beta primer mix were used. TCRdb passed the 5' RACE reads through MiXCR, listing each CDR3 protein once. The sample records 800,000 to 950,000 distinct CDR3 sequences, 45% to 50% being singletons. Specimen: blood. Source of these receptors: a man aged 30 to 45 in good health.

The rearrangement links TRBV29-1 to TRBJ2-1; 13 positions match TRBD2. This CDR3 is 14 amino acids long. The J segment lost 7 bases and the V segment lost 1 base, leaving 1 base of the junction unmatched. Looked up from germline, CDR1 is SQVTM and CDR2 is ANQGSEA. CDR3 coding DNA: TGCAGCGTTGAAGGACTAGCGGGGGGAAATGAGCAGTTCTTC. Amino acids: CSVEGLAGGNEQFF.

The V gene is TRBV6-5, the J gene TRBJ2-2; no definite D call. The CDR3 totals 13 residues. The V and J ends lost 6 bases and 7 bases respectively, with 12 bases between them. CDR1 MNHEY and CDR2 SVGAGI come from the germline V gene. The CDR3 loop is CASSLASIGELFF. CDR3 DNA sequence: TGTGCCAGCAGCCTGGCCAGTATCGGGGAGCTGTTTTTT.

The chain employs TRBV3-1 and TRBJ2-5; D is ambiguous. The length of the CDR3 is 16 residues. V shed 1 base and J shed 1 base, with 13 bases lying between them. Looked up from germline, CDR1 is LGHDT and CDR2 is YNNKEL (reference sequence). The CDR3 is CASSQGVPRLQETQYF. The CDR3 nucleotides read TGTGCCAGCAGCCAAGGAGTACCTAGACTCCAAGAGACCCAGTACTTC.

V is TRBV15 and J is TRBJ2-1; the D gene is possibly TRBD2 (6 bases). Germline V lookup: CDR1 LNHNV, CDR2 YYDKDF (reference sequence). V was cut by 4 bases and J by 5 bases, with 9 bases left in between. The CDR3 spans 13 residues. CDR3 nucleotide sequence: TGTGCCACCAGCAACCCGGGGGACAATGAGCAGTTCTTC. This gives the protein CATSNPGDNEQFF.

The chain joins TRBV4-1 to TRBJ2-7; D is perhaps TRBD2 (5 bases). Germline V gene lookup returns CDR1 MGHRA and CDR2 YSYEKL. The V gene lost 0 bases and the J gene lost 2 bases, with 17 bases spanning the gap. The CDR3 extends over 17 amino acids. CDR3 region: CASSQDLTRGLTYEQYF. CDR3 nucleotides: TGCGCCAGCAGCCAAGATCTAACCCGCGGGCTCACCTACGAGCAGTACTTC.